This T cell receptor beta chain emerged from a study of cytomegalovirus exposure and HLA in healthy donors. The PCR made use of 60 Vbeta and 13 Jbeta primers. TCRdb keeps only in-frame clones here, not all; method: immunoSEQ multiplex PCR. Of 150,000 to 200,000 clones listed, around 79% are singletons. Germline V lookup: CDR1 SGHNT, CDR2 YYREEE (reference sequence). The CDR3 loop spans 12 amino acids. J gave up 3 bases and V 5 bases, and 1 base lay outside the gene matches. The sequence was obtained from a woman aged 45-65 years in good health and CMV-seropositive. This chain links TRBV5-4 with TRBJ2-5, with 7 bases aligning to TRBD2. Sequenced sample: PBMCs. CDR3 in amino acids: CASRRGEETQYF. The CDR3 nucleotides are TGTGCCAGCAGACGGGGGGAAGAGACCCAGTACTTC.